This T cell receptor beta chain was captured in a study of blood T cell repertoires in COVID-19. The overall study: Spain, Italy and the United States supplied samples that represented acute and convalescent COVID-19. The cDNA or gDNA used as material had been derived from T cells, B-cell-depleted T cells, or PBMCs.

The Seattle patients joined while their infection was active and were tracked longitudinally afterward. Per the authors' pipeline: Cell counts per sample came from amplifying reference gene primers. The data were produced by immunoSEQ multiplex PCR, yet TCRdb's version contains in-frame clones alone and is incomplete. The DNA was the basis for D and trimming; V, J and clone size are from that table. The sample contains some 120,000 clones, approximately 81% of which appear only once. The V end was cut by 0 bases, the J end by 11 bases, with 8 bases between. The CDR3 is made up of 11 amino acids. The germline CDR1 and CDR2 sequences are SGHNT and YYREEE (reference sequence).

The sequencing input was peripheral blood. This TCR was sampled from an elderly man with COVID-19, enrolled during active disease. V is TRBV5-4 and J is TRBJ1-1; D unclear. The CDR3 nucleotides read TGTGCCAGCAGCTTGGATGGCTGGGCTTTCTTT. The encoded protein is CASSLDGWAFF. Based on the CDR3 plus reference TRBV5-4 and TRBJ1-1, the full variable domain is ETGVTQSPTHLIKTRGQQVTLRCSSQSGHNTVSWYQQALGQGPQFIFQYYREEENGRGNFPPRFSGLQFPNYSSELNVNALELDDSALYLCASSLDGWAFFGQGTRLTVV.